This T cell receptor beta chain was captured in a study of graft-versus-host responses after intestinal transplantation. Turning to the study itself: Transplant recipients had multivisceral, liver-intestinal, or isolated intestinal grafts.

Comments on this clone: Its target is unknown.

The V gene's germline CDR1 is SGHNT and CDR2 YYREEE (reference sequence). The CDR3 sequence is 13 residues long. Trimming left V 2 bases short and J 1 base short, with 6 bases between. The repertoire was sequenced with immunoSEQ multiplex PCR; TCRdb's copy has only in-frame clones and lacks some. The data show 30,000 to 45,000 clones, with over 85% seen just once and about a fifth held by the top ten. The rearrangement joins TRBV5-4 to TRBJ1-1; no clear D gene. Sequenced here: unstimulated CD8+ T cells sorted from spleen or lymph node cells, sampled before transplant. This clonotype was obtained from a human donor who was the organ donor for an intestinal transplant. CDR3 in DNA: TGTGCCAGCAGCTTAGAGAGGAACACTGAAGCTTTCTTT. Its translation is CASSLERNTEAFF.